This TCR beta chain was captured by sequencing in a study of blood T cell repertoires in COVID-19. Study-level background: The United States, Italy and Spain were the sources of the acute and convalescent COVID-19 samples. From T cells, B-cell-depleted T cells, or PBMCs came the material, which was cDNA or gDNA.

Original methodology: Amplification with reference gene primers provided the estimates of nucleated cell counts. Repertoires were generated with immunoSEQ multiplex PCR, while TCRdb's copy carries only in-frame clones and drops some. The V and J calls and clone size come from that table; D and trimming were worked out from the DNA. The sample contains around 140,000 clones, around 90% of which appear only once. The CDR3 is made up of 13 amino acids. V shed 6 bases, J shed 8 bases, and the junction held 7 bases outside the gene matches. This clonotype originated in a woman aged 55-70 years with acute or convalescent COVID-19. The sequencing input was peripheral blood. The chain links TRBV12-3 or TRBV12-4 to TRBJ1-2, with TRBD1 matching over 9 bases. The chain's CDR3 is CASRPDRGEGYTF. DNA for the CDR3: TGTGCCAGCAGACCGGACAGGGGAGAAGGCTACACCTTC.